The next 2 T cell receptor beta chains were all read from a single sample in a study of human T cells and chemical hapten exposure. A single record per CDR3 protein comes from TCRdb applying MiXCR to the RACE reads. Of about 70,000 distinct CDR3 sequences in the sample, about 5.7% are singletons; the top ten hold roughly 3.5%. Time point described: healthy volunteer bleed at 6 weeks. Total RNA came from unfractionated whole blood. Sequencing was done on a sample of whole blood. The source is a female donor in good health. Some clones in this sample may be carry-over from other donors' samples.

The chain uses TRBV27 and TRBJ2-3, with D tentatively TRBD2 (5 bases). This CDR3 region has 15 residues. Per the germline V gene, CDR1 is MNHEY and CDR2 is SMNVEV (reference sequence). Trimming removed 6 bases at V and 2 bases at J, with 15 bases between. The CDR3 nucleotides read TGTGCCAGCAGAAGCGCTCGAGGGTTCACAGATACGCAGTATTTT. This translates into CASRSARGFTDTQYF.

In this sample, this clonotype turned up many times. The gene calls are TRBV5-6 and TRBJ1-2; D gene unclear. CDR3 size: 15 residues. Germline CDR1 and CDR2: SGHDT and YYEEEE. Trimming removed 0 bases at V and 3 bases at J, with 12 bases between. CDR3: CASSLGGLVDYGYTF. DNA for the CDR3: TGTGCCAGCAGCTTGGGAGGTCTCGTAGACTATGGCTACACCTTC.